This T cell receptor (beta chain) emerged from a study of blood T cell repertoires in COVID-19. At the level of the study: Italy, Spain and the United States were the sources of the convalescent and acute COVID-19 samples. Sources were T cells, B-cell-depleted T cells, or PBMCs; the material itself was cDNA or gDNA.

With V trimmed by 2 bases and J by 3 bases, 6 bases remained unmatched. Per the germline V gene, CDR1 is LNHDA and CDR2 is SQIVND (reference sequence). This CDR3 is built from 15 residues. Original data processing: For nucleated cells, counts were estimated from reference gene primer amplification. Produced via immunoSEQ multiplex PCR; TCRdb's table is partial and in-frame only. The V and J calls and clone size come from that table; D and trimming were worked out from the DNA. The profile covers 150,000 to 200,000 clones, with roughly 80% appearing a single time and approximately 8% taken by the ten largest.

V usage is TRBV19 and J usage is TRBJ2-7, with 8 bases lining up with TRBD2. Sequencing was done on a sample of peripheral blood. This sequence originates from a man aged 55 to 70 with acute or convalescent COVID-19. The CDR3 DNA reads as TGTGCCAGTAGTATAACCGCGGGGGGCTTCTACGAGCAGTACTTC. Translation: CASSITAGGFYEQYF. The whole variable domain, remainder taken from reference TRBV19 and TRBJ2-7, is DGGITQSPKYLFRKEGQNVTLSCEQNLNHDAMYWYRQDPGQGLRLIYYSQIVNDFQKGDIAEGYSVSREKKESFPLTVTSAQKNPTAFYLCASSITAGGFYEQYFGPGTRLTVT.